This TCR beta chain is drawn from a study of blood T cell repertoires in COVID-19. This clone occurred once. The V gene's germline CDR1 is ENHRY and CDR2 SYGVKD. V was cut by 3 bases and J by 0 bases, with 11 bases left in between. The CDR3 has 15 amino acids. Clones were sequenced by immunoSEQ multiplex PCR, and TCRdb holds only the in-frame ones, with some missing. Of roughly 360,000 clones detected, about 80% appear once; the ten largest clones hold over 0.95%. Sequenced material: peripheral blood. The source of this sequence is a human donor with acute or convalescent COVID-19. The donor label of this sample is uncertain. This rearrangement joins TRBV10-3 to TRBJ1-1, with D possibly matching TRBD1 (5 bases). CDR3 bases: TGTGCCATCAGTGATACAGGCTTCATGAACACTGAAGCTTTCTTT. It encodes CAISDTGFMNTEAFF.